This TCR beta chain appears in the sequencing data of a study of graft-versus-host responses after intestinal transplantation. On the study more broadly: All of the recipients had induction that used anti-thymocyte globulin, then tacrolimus and steroids for around three years. Study observations and caveats: GvH clones appeared in recipient marrow, some first in ileum or blood. Circulating GvH clone levels at their peak were associated with HvG declines (early post-transplant).

Measured with immunoSEQ multiplex PCR; TCRdb has only the in-frame clones, and not every one. The sample comprises roughly 51,000 clones, roughly 90% of which are singletons, and 0.55% to 0.65% rests with the top ten. A remark on this clone: Its antigen is undetermined.

After removal of 0 bases from V and 7 bases from J, the junction contained 14 bases not matched to a gene. Germline V gene sequence: CDR1 MNHEY, CDR2 SMNVEV (reference sequence). This CDR3 has 18 residues. The TCR comes from a human donor who was the organ donor for an intestinal transplant. This chain uses TRBV27 with TRBJ2-1, with 8 bases aligning to TRBD2. This material consisted of unstimulated CD4+ T cells sorted from spleen or lymph node cells, taken before transplant. As DNA, the CDR3 is TGTGCCAGCAGTTTATCGGTTCGGGAGGGCCCTATGTGGAATGAGCAGTTCTTC. It specifies CASSLSVREGPMWNEQFF.